This is a list of T cell receptor beta chains from one sample in a study of cytomegalovirus exposure and HLA in healthy donors. Using immunoSEQ multiplex PCR, the repertoire was profiled, and TCRdb retains in-frame clones only, with some absent. The sample consists of 140,000 or so clones, roughly 68% of them appearing once. Sequencing was performed on PBMCs. These receptors came from a man in his sixties in good health and CMV-seronegative. Each CDR3 is given without its conserved first and last residue. Fields, in order: V gene, CDR3 length, J gene, CDR3 protein.

v_gene: TRBV19; len: 14; j_gene: TRBJ2-7; CDR3aa: ASSPGQGTSGYEQY
v_gene: TRBV27; len: 15; j_gene: TRBJ2-3; CDR3aa: ASSFGIGEADTDTQY
v_gene: TRBV10-3; len: 13; j_gene: TRBJ2-3; CDR3aa: AIRSGESGTDTQY
v_gene: TRBV19; len: 12; j_gene: TRBJ1-5; CDR3aa: ATDDRGRNQPQH
v_gene: TRBV2; len: 12; j_gene: TRBJ1-1; CDR3aa: ASSEGGLMPEAF
v_gene: TRBV7-6; len: 12; j_gene: TRBJ1-1; CDR3aa: ASSPDRRNTEAF
v_gene: TRBV4-2; len: 14; j_gene: TRBJ2-7; CDR3aa: ASSQQPGQEAYEQY
v_gene: TRBV19; len: 15; j_gene: TRBJ2-6; CDR3aa: ASSITGGPSGANVLT
v_gene: TRBV7-8; len: 15; j_gene: TRBJ1-4; CDR3aa: ASSLKGGGRANEKLF
v_gene: TRBV18; len: 12; j_gene: TRBJ1-1; CDR3aa: ASSPSRMNTEAF
v_gene: TRBV19; len: 12; j_gene: TRBJ1-2; CDR3aa: ASRRTGTNYGYT
v_gene: TRBV28; len: 13; j_gene: TRBJ2-7; CDR3aa: ASTHGTSGDYEQY
v_gene: TRBV12-5; len: 14; j_gene: TRBJ2-1; CDR3aa: ASGPSGTGGSNEQF